This T cell receptor (beta chain) appears in the sequencing data of a study of cytomegalovirus exposure and HLA in healthy donors. Background on the study: Early released data comprised 80 million or so unique TCRs from HLA-typed donors. In terms of ancestry, the Caucasian-associated cluster contained roughly four fifths of the roughly 400 genotyped donors. Study findings and constraints: TCR beta V- and J-gene trimming, according to a later analysis, was linked to a missense DCLRE1C variant. Rare sequences made up most TCRs, while some public TCRs were found in many donors.

This PCR relied on a set of 60 Vbeta primers and 13 Jbeta primers. Sequencing used immunoSEQ multiplex PCR; TCRdb keeps in-frame clones, though not all of them. The sample holds 130,000 to 150,000 clones, roughly 80% seen once. Germline CDR1 reads MNHEY; CDR2 reads SMNVEV (reference sequence). V was cut by 1 base and J by 2 bases, with 8 bases left in between. The CDR3 consists of 14 residues. On this clone itself: What it recognizes is unknown.

V usage is TRBV27 and J usage is TRBJ1-2, with D perhaps TRBD1 (5 bases). This TCR came from a woman between 40 and 55 years old in good health and CMV-seronegative. The sequencing sample was made of PBMCs. CDR3: CASSLYGQNYGYTF. The CDR3 DNA follows: TGTGCCAGCAGTTTATATGGACAAAACTATGGCTACACCTTC.